What follows is one T cell receptor (beta chain) and its context. Trimming at V came to 2 bases and at J to 3 bases, leaving 6 bases not matched to a gene. This CDR3 is 15 amino acids long. Germline V lookup: CDR1 LNHDA, CDR2 SQIVND (reference sequence). Original analysis: Amplification from reference gene primers served as the basis for estimated nucleated cell counts. This table comes from immunoSEQ multiplex PCR, and its TCRdb copy is limited to in-frame clones, with some not included. V and J calls and clone size are those listed in that table; D and trimming were worked out from the DNA. The repertoire holds some 180,000 clones, with approximately 78% as singletons. The sample originates from a study of blood T cell repertoires in COVID-19. The wider study: Acute and convalescent COVID-19 specimens originated in the United States, Italy and Spain.

Material: peripheral blood. The sequence came from an elderly woman with active or convalescent COVID-19. The V gene is TRBV19, the J gene TRBJ1-1; 7 bases are a match to TRBD1. CDR3 in DNA: TGTGCCAGTAGTATAAGAGGGCAGGGGGACACTGAAGCTTTCTTT. Translating it yields CASSIRGQGDTEAFF.